This TCR beta chain came from a study of Graves' ophthalmopathy and Graves' hyperthyroidism. Study-level background: At the time of initial diagnosis and before any treatment, peripheral blood was collected. Whole-study results and caveats: Most thyroid-expanded clonotypes exceeding 0.001 frequency were also found in blood.

Germline loops: CDR1 MNHEY, CDR2 SVGEGT. V lost 5 bases to trimming and J lost 0 bases, with 14 bases between them. The CDR3 sequence is 16 residues long. Scientists amplified the TCR beta CDR3 regions from RNA transcripts. First-round RT-PCR used HTBI primers; second-round multiplex PCR followed. Each CDR3 protein is one row after TCRdb ran MiXCR on the multiplex PCR reads. The sample has 350,000 to 400,000 distinct CDR3 sequences; roughly 14% are singletons. This clonotype showed up many times. What it binds is not known. This TCR derives from a woman aged 18-35 years with stable Graves' hyperthyroidism. The chain combines TRBV6-2 or TRBV6-3 with TRBJ2-4, with D possibly matching TRBD1 (6 bases). The sequenced material came from peripheral blood. CDR3 loop: CASSNPGQKAKNIQYF. CDR3 coding DNA: TGTGCCAGCAGTAACCCGGGACAAAAAGCCAAAAACATTCAGTACTTC.